Below, 30 T cell receptor beta chains from the same sample are listed, as sequenced in a study of graft-versus-host responses after intestinal transplantation. The assay was immunoSEQ multiplex PCR, and TCRdb's table has in-frame clones only and misses some. The sample includes roughly 120,000 clones, roughly 95% of them seen just once. These receptors are not linked to any known antigen. The starting material was unstimulated CD8+ T cells sorted from spleen or lymph node cells, obtained before intestinal transplant. The receptors originated from a human donor who received an intestinal transplant.

The V gene is TRBV11-2, the J gene TRBJ2-7; unclear D gene. Germline CDR1 SGHAT, CDR2 FQNNGV. Between the trimmed V and J ends, which lost 0 bases and 4 bases, there was a span of 4 bases. This CDR3 is built from 12 residues. DNA of the CDR3: TGTGCCAGCAGCTTAGATGGGTACGAGCAGTACTTC. Residues: CASSLDGYEQYF.

V gene TRBV27 combines with J gene TRBJ1-5; D not certain. The CDR3 contains 12 residues. CDR1 MNHEY and CDR2 SMNVEV come from the germline V gene (reference sequence). The ends were cut back, 5 bases at V and 4 bases at J, with 6 bases in the middle. The CDR3 here is CASSLRNQPQHF. CDR3 DNA sequence: TGTGCCAGCAGTCTAAGGAATCAGCCCCAGCATTTT.

The chain recombines TRBV5-1 with TRBJ2-1; no clear D gene. CDR3 length: 13 residues. The germline V gene encodes CDR1 SGHRS and CDR2 YFSETQ. Trimming left V 0 bases short and J 7 bases short, with 8 bases between. In DNA, the CDR3 is TGCGCCAGCAGCTTGGTCTATGTAAATGAGCAGTTCTTC. Translating gives CASSLVYVNEQFF. The complete variable domain, with remaining parts taken from reference TRBV5-1 and TRBJ2-1, reads KAGVTQTPRYLIKTRGQQVTLSCSPISGHRSVSWYQQTPGQGLQFLFEYFSETQRNKGNFPGRFSGRQFSNSRSEMNVSTLELGDSALYLCASSLVYVNEQFFGPGTRLTVL.

This chain uses TRBV4-1 with TRBJ2-7; the D call may be TRBD1 or TRBD2 (6 bases each). The germline V gene has CDR1 MGHRA and CDR2 YSYEKL. Trimming stripped 1 base from V and 5 bases from J, with 12 bases between. The CDR3 is made up of 14 amino acids. The CDR3 nucleotides read TGCGCCAGCAGCCAAGGTGGGGGGCGGAACGAGCAGTACTTC. Amino acid sequence: CASSQGGGRNEQYF.

This clone was seen just once. The chain combines TRBV4-1 with TRBJ2-7, with 7 positions matching TRBD2. V shed 1 base and J 7 bases; nucleotides not matched to a gene: 10. CDR1 and CDR2 (germline): MGHRA, YSYEKL. This CDR3 spans 15 amino acids. In DNA, the CDR3 is TGCGCCAGCAGCCAAGGCGGGAGTGACTCGCGGGAGCAGTACTTC. Translation: CASSQGGSDSREQYF.

This clone was seen once. V gene TRBV28 combines with J gene TRBJ1-3; TRBD1 agrees at 9 bases. The CDR3 runs 18 residues. Germline CDR1 and CDR2: MDHEN and SYDVKM. Losses at the gene ends were 3 bases for V and 3 bases for J; bases not matched to a gene: 12. The chain's CDR3 is CASSLPTDRGKFGNTIYF. The CDR3 region has the DNA TGTGCCAGCAGTTTGCCGACAGACAGGGGGAAGTTTGGAAACACCATATATTTT. Drawing the rest from reference TRBV28 and TRBJ1-3, the complete variable domain is DVKVTQSSRYLVKRTGEKVFLECVQDMDHENMFWYRQDPGLGLRLIYFSYDVKMKEKGDIPEGYSVSREKKERFSLILESASTNQTSMYLCASSLPTDRGKFGNTIYFGEGSWLTVV.

The J gene is TRBJ1-5, the V gene TRBV6-1, with 9 bases fitting TRBD1. The germline V gene encodes CDR1 MNHNS and CDR2 SASEGT. V shed 6 bases, J shed 4 bases, and the junction held 4 bases outside the gene matches. The CDR3 contains 14 residues. CDR3 sequence (DNA): TGTGCCAGCAGCCCGGACAGGGGAAATCAGCCCCAGCATTTT. Encoded protein: CASSPDRGNQPQHF.

The chain is built from TRBV21-1 and TRBJ2-7; no DNA check was done on the table's D call, TRBD1. TRBV21-1 is deemed a pseudogene. This CDR3 is built from 16 residues. The CDR3 here is CASSKGTGQFRYEQYF. The CDR3 nucleotides are TGTGCCAGCAGCAAAGGGACAGGTCAATTCCGCTACGAGCAGTACTTC.

The gene calls are TRBV27 and TRBJ2-5; TRBD1 matches at 8 bases. Trimming cost V 5 bases and J 4 bases; bases outside gene matches: 15. The CDR3 consists of 17 residues. Germline-derived CDR1 and CDR2 are MNHEY and SMNVEV (reference sequence). CDR3 amino acids: CASSPQGQGIFGETQYF. The DNA for the CDR3 is TGTGCCAGCAGTCCCCAAGGACAGGGCATTTTCGGAGAGACCCAGTACTTC.

Here the CDR3 reads CASSFAGLGGCEQFF. CDR3 DNA sequence: TGTGCCAGCAGTTTCGCGGGACTAGGAGGTTGTGAGCAGTTCTTC. V and J are TRBV28 and TRBJ2-1, with 8 bases aligning to TRBD2. This CDR3 has 15 residues. Germline V gene data show CDR1 as MDHEN and CDR2 as SYDVKM. Trimming took 3 bases from V and 9 from J; bases not matched to a gene: 10.

This rearrangement joins TRBV9 to TRBJ2-6, with D possibly TRBD2 on 7 matching bases. Trimming pared 4 bases from V and 2 bases from J, leaving 13 bases between. The CDR3 has 16 amino acids. The germline CDR1 and CDR2 sequences are SGDLS and YYNGEE. The CDR3 DNA reads TGTGCCAGCAGCCCGGAGGGGGGGCCTGGGGCCAACGTCCTGACTTTC. This encodes CASSPEGGPGANVLTF.

The CDR3 loop is CASSVDGNSNSPLHF. CDR3 bases: TGTGCCAGCAGCGTAGATGGCAACTCTAATTCACCCCTCCACTTT. The chain is built from TRBV9 and TRBJ1-6; D gene uncertain. Germline assignment: CDR1 SGDLS and CDR2 YYNGEE. Trimming took off 0 bases at V and 6 bases at J, with 10 bases between the two ends. The CDR3 has 15 residues.

The rearrangement uses TRBV27 and TRBJ1-1, with D possibly matching TRBD1 (5 bases). V was cut by 2 bases and J by 10 bases, with 11 bases left in between. The CDR3 has 12 residues. The germline gives CDR1 MNHEY, CDR2 SMNVEV (reference sequence). Written as DNA, the CDR3 is TGTGCCAGCAGTTTACCTTCGGGGCGAGCTTTCTTT. Residues: CASSLPSGRAFF.

The chain has TRBV6-5 and TRBJ2-5, with 7 bases lining up with TRBD1. The germline CDR1 and CDR2 sequences are MNHEY and SVGAGI. The CDR3 has 13 residues. V shed 2 bases, J shed 3 bases, and the junction held 0 bases outside the gene matches. For the CDR3, the DNA is TGTGCCAGCAGTTACGGGACAGAAGAGACCCAGTACTTC. Protein sequence: CASSYGTEETQYF.

This clone turned up a few times. The chain joins TRBV7-6 to TRBJ2-7; 7 bases agree with TRBD1. Per germline, CDR1 SGHVS and CDR2 FNYEAQ. The CDR3 has 15 residues. The V gene end was trimmed by 5 bases and the J gene end by 2 bases; junction bases not matched to a gene: 9. The CDR3 region has the DNA TGTGCCAGCAGCCCGGGGACAGCGAAAGCCTACGAGCAGTACTTC. Translated, it gives CASSPGTAKAYEQYF.

The genes are TRBV6-1 and TRBJ2-5; 7 bases align to TRBD2. Germline CDR1 MNHNS, CDR2 SASEGT. This CDR3 comprises 14 residues. The ends lost 6 bases at V and 2 bases at J; junction bases unmatched: 6. This CDR3 is CASSDLAAQETQYF. Here the CDR3 DNA reads TGTGCCAGCAGCGACCTAGCGGCACAAGAGACCCAGTACTTC.

The chain employs TRBV11-2 and TRBJ2-1, with D possibly matching TRBD2 (6 bases). Trimming removed 1 base at V and 9 bases at J, with 13 bases between. Per germline, CDR1 SGHAT and CDR2 FQNNGV. The CDR3 has 14 amino acids. The CDR3 nucleotides are TGTGCCAGCAGCTTAGGAACGGGAGTAGGTGAGCAGTTCTTC. Translating it yields CASSLGTGVGEQFF.

V is TRBV7-6 and J is TRBJ1-5; D is possibly TRBD1 (5 bases). Germline CDR1 and CDR2: SGHVS and FNYEAQ. The CDR3 sequence is 16 residues long. Trimming left V 0 bases short and J 0 bases short, with 9 bases between. CDR3 nucleotide sequence: TGTGCCAGCAGCTTAGCCCCAGGGTATAGCAATCAGCCCCAGCATTTT. Its protein is CASSLAPGYSNQPQHF.

The chain links TRBV28 to TRBJ1-1; 8 bases map to TRBD1. CDR1 and CDR2 from the germline V gene are MDHEN and SYDVKM. The CDR3 contains 13 residues. The trim removed 4 bases at V and 10 bases at J, leaving 8 bases unmatched. The CDR3 is CASSSGQGQGAFF. CDR3 DNA sequence: TGTGCCAGCAGTTCTGGACAGGGCCAGGGAGCTTTCTTT.

The chain couples TRBV10-3 to TRBJ2-7, with D possibly being TRBD1 (6 bases). Germline lookup yields CDR1 ENHRY and CDR2 SYGVKD. CDR3 length: 12 residues. The V and J ends lost 8 bases and 0 bases respectively, with 8 bases between them. The CDR3 DNA reads as TGTGCCATCCGAGGGGGCTCCTACGAGCAGTACTTC. Encoded protein: CAIRGGSYEQYF.

This chain links TRBV27 with TRBJ2-3, with 10 bases fitting TRBD2. Germline V gene data show CDR1 as MNHEY and CDR2 as SMNVEV (reference sequence). With V trimmed by 5 bases and J by 5 bases, 4 bases remained unmatched. The CDR3 extends over 14 amino acids. The CDR3 region is CASSPRTSGDTQYF. In DNA, the CDR3 is TGTGCCAGCAGTCCACGGACTAGCGGAGATACGCAGTATTTT.

The V call is TRBV4-3, the J call TRBJ1-6; possibly TRBD1 for D (5 bases). The CDR3 is 13 residues long. The germline CDR1 and CDR2 sequences are LGHNA and YSLEER. V was pared by 1 base and J by 9 bases, with 7 bases between. CDR3 sequence reads: CASSQVGGSPLHF. In nucleotides, the CDR3 is TGCGCCAGCAGCCAAGTGGGGGGTTCACCCCTCCACTTT.

This chain connects TRBV13 to TRBJ1-2; possible D gene TRBD1, 6 bases. V lost 8 bases, J lost 4 bases, and 23 bases lay in between. The germline V gene has CDR1 PRHDT and CDR2 FYEKMQ (reference sequence). The CDR3 has 16 amino acids. The CDR3 region is CASQSLRGAQSYGYTF. The CDR3 region has the DNA TGTGCCAGCCAGTCCCTGAGGGGGGCGCAGAGCTATGGCTACACCTTC.

This chain uses TRBV2 with TRBJ2-7, with 7 nucleotides matching TRBD2. Germline-derived CDR1 and CDR2 are SNHLY and FYNNEI. The CDR3 covers 15 residues. V lost 7 bases to trimming and J lost 1 base; unmatched junction nucleotides: 10. CDR3 sequence reads: CASTLERDRSYEQYF. The CDR3 DNA reads TGTGCCAGCACCCTCGAGCGGGATCGGTCCTACGAGCAGTACTTC.

This clone was counted between two and nine times. The chain joins TRBV19 to TRBJ2-7, with D possibly matching TRBD1 (5 bases). V dropped 3 bases and J dropped 7 bases, with 13 bases sitting between them. This CDR3 has 13 residues. Germline loops: CDR1 LNHDA, CDR2 SQIVND (reference sequence). The CDR3 protein is CASSIQGSREQYF. The CDR3 nucleotides are TGTGCCAGTAGTATCCAGGGATCAAGGGAGCAGTACTTC.

The chain has TRBV9 and TRBJ1-4, with 7 bases identical to TRBD1. The V gene's germline CDR1 is SGDLS and CDR2 YYNGEE. The CDR3 totals 15 residues. V was clipped by 3 bases and J by 5 bases; unmatched bases: 7. CDR3 residues: CASSGRQGLNEKLFF. The CDR3 nucleotides read TGTGCCAGCAGCGGGCGACAGGGACTAAATGAAAAACTGTTTTTT.

The chain links TRBV27 to TRBJ2-1, with unresolved D. The germline gives CDR1 MNHEY, CDR2 SMNVEV (reference sequence). This CDR3 is 13 amino acids long. Trimming stripped 3 bases from V and 3 bases from J, with 6 bases between. The CDR3 sequence is CASSFRVYNEQFF. DNA for the CDR3: TGTGCCAGCAGTTTCCGGGTCTACAATGAGCAGTTCTTC.

This clone showed up just once. The chain recombines TRBV27 with TRBJ2-3, with unresolved D. The CDR3 covers 13 residues. Trimming took off 8 bases at V and 0 bases at J, with 9 bases between the two ends. Germline V gene sequence: CDR1 MNHEY, CDR2 SMNVEV (reference sequence). CDR3 amino acids: CASSTYSTDTQYF. CDR3 coding DNA: TGTGCCAGCTCTACCTATAGCACAGATACGCAGTATTTT.

The rearrangement uses TRBV6-4 and TRBJ2-3; D is perhaps TRBD2 (6 bases). The CDR3 has 13 amino acids. Trimming removed 6 bases from V and 2 bases from J, with 9 bases in between. In germline, CDR1 is MRHNA, CDR2 SNTAGT. The CDR3 DNA reads TGTGCCAGCAGCGGGACTCCCACAGATACGCAGTATTTT. Its translation: CASSGTPTDTQYF.

This chain joins TRBV4-1 and TRBJ1-1; no definite D call. V lost 1 base and J 7 bases, leaving 13 bases between the germline ends. The CDR3 covers 14 residues. The germline V gene encodes CDR1 MGHRA and CDR2 YSYEKL. This CDR3 reads CASSQVRGGGEAFF. As DNA, the CDR3 is TGCGCCAGCAGCCAAGTGCGGGGAGGCGGTGAAGCTTTCTTT.